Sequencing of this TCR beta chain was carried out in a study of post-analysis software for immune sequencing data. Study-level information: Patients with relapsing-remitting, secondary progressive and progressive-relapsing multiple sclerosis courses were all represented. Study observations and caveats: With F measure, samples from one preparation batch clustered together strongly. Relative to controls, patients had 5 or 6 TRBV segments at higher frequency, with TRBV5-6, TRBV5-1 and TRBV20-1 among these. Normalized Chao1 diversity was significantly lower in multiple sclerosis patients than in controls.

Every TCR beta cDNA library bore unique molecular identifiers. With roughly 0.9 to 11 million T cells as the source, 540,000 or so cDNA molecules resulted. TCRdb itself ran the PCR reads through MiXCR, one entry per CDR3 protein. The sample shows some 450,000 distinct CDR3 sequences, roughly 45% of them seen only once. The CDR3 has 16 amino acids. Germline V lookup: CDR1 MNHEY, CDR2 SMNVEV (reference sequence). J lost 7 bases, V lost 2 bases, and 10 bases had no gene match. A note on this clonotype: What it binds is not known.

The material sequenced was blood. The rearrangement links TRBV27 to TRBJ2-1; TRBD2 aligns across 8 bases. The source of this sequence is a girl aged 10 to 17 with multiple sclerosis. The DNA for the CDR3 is TGTGCCAGCAGTTTAAGCCCCGGGGTAGCGGGAAATGAGCAGTTCTTC. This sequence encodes CASSLSPGVAGNEQFF.